This entry is about one T cell receptor (beta chain). The identical CDR3 is also encoded by other nucleotide sequences in the sample. This CDR3 spans 14 amino acids. CDR1 is SGHRS and CDR2 is YFSETQ in the germline V gene. After removal of 0 bases from V and 2 bases from J, the junction contained 2 bases not matched to a gene. These data come from a study of blood T cell repertoires in COVID-19. Study background: Acute-phase and convalescent COVID-19 samples originated in the United States, Italy and Spain. PBMCs, B-cell-depleted T cells, or T cells provided the cDNA or gDNA that made up the material.

The authors' processing: Amplification with reference gene primers provided the estimates of nucleated cell counts. Measured with immunoSEQ multiplex PCR; TCRdb has only the in-frame clones, and not every one. Clone size and V and J calls were adopted from that table, with D and trimming inferred from the DNA. The table lists about 330,000 clones, approximately 90% of them singletons. V and J are TRBV5-1 and TRBJ2-7; 7 nucleotides match TRBD1. The specimen sequenced was peripheral blood. The receptor was derived from a woman aged 50 to 60 with active or convalescent COVID-19. CDR3 sequence reads: CASSLGQGAYEQYF. CDR3 bases: TGCGCCAGCAGCTTGGGTCAGGGGGCCTACGAGCAGTACTTC.